The 4 T cell receptor beta chains given below trace back to one sample, sequenced in a study of OX40 agonist ivuxolimab in advanced cancers. Generated by immunoSEQ multiplex PCR, the TCRdb table keeps only in-frame clones and is missing some. Altogether some 60,000 clones are present, roughly nine tenths being singletons, with the ten largest covering approximately 0.35%. The sequenced sample was CD4+ or CD8+ T cells sorted from blood, obtained in a trial of the OX40 agonist ivuxolimab. Every receptor here comes from an adult with an advanced solid tumor such as melanoma, head and neck, liver or kidney cancer.

The J gene is TRBJ1-6, the V gene TRBV5-4, with 9 bases that match TRBD1. The CDR3 runs 15 residues. The V and J ends lost 4 bases and 9 bases, in that order; junction bases with no gene match: 8. Germline V lookup: CDR1 SGHNT, CDR2 YYREEE (reference sequence). Here the CDR3 reads CASSANRGQGSPLHF. The CDR3 region has the DNA TGTGCCAGCAGCGCGAACAGGGGGCAGGGTTCACCCCTCCACTTT. The complete variable domain, with remaining parts taken from reference TRBV5-4 and TRBJ1-6, reads ETGVTQSPTHLIKTRGQQVTLRCSSQSGHNTVSWYQQALGQGPQFIFQYYREEENGRGNFPPRFSGLQFPNYSSELNVNALELDDSALYLCASSANRGQGSPLHFGNGTRLTVT.

This chain joins TRBV11-2 and TRBJ1-6, with 8 bases lining up with TRBD1. V shed 6 bases, J shed 9 bases, and the junction held 7 bases outside the gene matches. The CDR3 is made up of 14 amino acids. CDR1 and CDR2 from the germline V gene are SGHAT and FQNNGV. The CDR3: CASRPTGGSSPLHF. CDR3 nucleotides: TGTGCCAGCAGGCCAACAGGGGGGTCTTCACCCCTCCACTTT.

CDR3 in amino acids: CASSPDRGPRYF. The CDR3 DNA is TGTGCCAGCAGCCCGGACAGGGGGCCTCGTTACTTC. V usage is TRBV11-2 and J usage is TRBJ2-5, with TRBD1 identical over 11 bases. Germline CDR1 and CDR2: SGHAT and FQNNGV. Germline trimming cut 5 bases from V and 14 bases from J; bases unmatched to any gene: 7. CDR3 length: 12 amino acids. The full variable domain, rest sourced from reference TRBV11-2 and TRBJ2-5, is EAGVAQSPRYKIIEKRQSVAFWCNPISGHATLYWYQQILGQGPKLLIQFQNNGVVDDSQLPKDRFSAERLKGVDSTLKIQPAKLEDSAVYLCASSPDRGPRYFGPGTRLLVL.

The chain carries TRBV11-3 and TRBJ1-3, with unresolved D. V was cut by 0 bases and J by 0 bases, with 6 bases left in between. Germline values: CDR1 SGHNT, CDR2 YENEEA. There are 15 residues in the CDR3. The CDR3, as DNA: TGTGCCAGCAGCTTAGACGCGAGCTCTGGAAACACCATATATTTT. Translating it yields CASSLDASSGNTIYF.